Detailed here is one T cell receptor beta chain. Its target is not known. The data belong to a study of T cell repertoires in cytomegalovirus infection. Study-wide context: CMV infection plus the matching HLA type was flagged by public TCR beta signatures.

Whole-study results and caveats: In two of eight donors, the top clonotype was HLA-C-restricted CMV-specific.

Germline CDR1 and CDR2: SEHNR and FQNEAQ (reference sequence). V shed 0 bases and J shed 14 bases, with 13 bases lying between them. The CDR3 is made up of 13 amino acids. TCRdb processed the reads anew with MiXCR; each CDR3 protein has one entry. The table records some 310,000 distinct CDR3 sequences, approximately 25% of them present only once. The source is a human donor in good health (CMV status not recorded). Some clones in this sample may be carry-over from other donors' samples. Specimen: cultured PBMCs, collected from culture after CMV antigen stimulation. This chain joins TRBV7-9 and TRBJ1-4, with a possible D match to TRBD1 (5 bases). The chain's CDR3 is CASSLAGGGALFF. The CDR3 DNA follows: TGTGCCAGCAGCTTAGCCGGGGGAGGAGCCCTGTTTTTT.